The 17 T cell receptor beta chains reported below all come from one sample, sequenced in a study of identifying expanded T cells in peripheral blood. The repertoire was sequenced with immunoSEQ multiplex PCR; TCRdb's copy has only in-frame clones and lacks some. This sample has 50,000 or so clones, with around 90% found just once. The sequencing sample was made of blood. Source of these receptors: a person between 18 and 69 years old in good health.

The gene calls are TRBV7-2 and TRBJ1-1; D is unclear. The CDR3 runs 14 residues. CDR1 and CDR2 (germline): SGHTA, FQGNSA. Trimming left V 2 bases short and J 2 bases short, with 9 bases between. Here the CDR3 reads CASSLIWGNTEAFF. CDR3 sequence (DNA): TGTGCCAGCAGCTTAATCTGGGGAAACACTGAAGCTTTCTTT.

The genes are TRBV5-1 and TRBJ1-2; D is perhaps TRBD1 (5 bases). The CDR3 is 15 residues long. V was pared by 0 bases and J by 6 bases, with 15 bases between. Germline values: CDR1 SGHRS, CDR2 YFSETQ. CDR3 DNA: TGCGCCAGCAGCTTGGGCCAGCCGGGGGAGGATGGCTACACCTTC. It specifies CASSLGQPGEDGYTF.

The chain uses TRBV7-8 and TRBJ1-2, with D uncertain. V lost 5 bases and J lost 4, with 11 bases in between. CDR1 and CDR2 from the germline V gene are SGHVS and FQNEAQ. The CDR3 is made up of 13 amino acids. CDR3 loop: CASSDKSPYGYTF. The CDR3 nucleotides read TGTGCCAGCAGCGACAAGAGCCCCTATGGCTACACCTTC.

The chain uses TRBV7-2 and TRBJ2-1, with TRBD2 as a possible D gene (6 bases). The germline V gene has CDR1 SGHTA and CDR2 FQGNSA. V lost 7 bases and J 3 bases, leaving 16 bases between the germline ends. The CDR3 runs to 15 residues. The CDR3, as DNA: TGTGCCAGCACGCTGGAGGGTCAAGGCTACAATGAGCAGTTCTTC. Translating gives CASTLEGQGYNEQFF. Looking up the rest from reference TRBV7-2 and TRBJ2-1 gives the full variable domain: GAGVSQSPSNKVTEKGKDVELRCDPISGHTALYWYRQSLGQGLEFLIYFQGNSAPDKSGLPSDRFSAERTGGSVSTLTIQRTQQEDSAVYLCASTLEGQGYNEQFFGPGTRLTVL.

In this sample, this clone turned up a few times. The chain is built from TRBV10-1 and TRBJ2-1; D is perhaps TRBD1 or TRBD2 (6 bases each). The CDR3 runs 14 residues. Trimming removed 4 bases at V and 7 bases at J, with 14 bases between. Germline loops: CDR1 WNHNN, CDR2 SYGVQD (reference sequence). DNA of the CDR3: TGCGCCAGCAGTGGGGGGGCCGGTCTGAATGAGCAGTTCTTC. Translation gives CASSGGAGLNEQFF.

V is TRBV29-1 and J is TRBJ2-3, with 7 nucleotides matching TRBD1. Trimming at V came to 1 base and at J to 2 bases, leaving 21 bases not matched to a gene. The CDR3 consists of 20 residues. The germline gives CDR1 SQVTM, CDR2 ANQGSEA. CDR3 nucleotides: TGCAGCGTTGAAGCAGGGGCCTTCAAGCACGGGACAGCCTACACAGATACGCAGTATTTT. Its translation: CSVEAGAFKHGTAYTDTQYF.

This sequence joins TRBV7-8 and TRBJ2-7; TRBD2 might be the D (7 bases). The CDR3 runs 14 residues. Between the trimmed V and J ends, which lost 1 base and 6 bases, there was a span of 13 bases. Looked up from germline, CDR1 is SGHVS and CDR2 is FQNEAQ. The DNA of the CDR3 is TGTGCCAGCAGCTTAGGCGGGGGCCCCCTCGAGCAGTACTTC. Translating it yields CASSLGGGPLEQYF.

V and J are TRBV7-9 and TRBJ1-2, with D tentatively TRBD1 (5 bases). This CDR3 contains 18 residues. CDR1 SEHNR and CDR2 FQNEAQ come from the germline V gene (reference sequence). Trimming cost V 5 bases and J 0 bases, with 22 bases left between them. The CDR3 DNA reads TGTGCCAGCAGCCGTTCTAACGGGGCCGGCACATCTAACTATGGCTACACCTTC. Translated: CASSRSNGAGTSNYGYTF. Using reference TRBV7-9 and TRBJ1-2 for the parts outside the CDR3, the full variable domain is DTGVSQNPRHKITKRGQNVTFRCDPISEHNRLYWYRQTLGQGPEFLTYFQNEAQLEKSRLLSDRFSAERPKGSFSTLEIQRTEQGDSAMYLCASSRSNGAGTSNYGYTFGSGTRLTVV.

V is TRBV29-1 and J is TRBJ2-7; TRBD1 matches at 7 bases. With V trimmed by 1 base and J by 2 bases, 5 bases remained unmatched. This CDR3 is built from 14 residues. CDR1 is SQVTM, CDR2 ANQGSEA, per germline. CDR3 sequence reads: CSVEVAQGAYEQYF. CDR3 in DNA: TGCAGCGTTGAAGTCGCCCAGGGGGCCTACGAGCAGTACTTC.

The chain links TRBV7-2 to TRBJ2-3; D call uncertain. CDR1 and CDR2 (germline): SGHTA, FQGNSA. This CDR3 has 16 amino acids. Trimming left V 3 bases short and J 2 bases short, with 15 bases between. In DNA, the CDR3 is TGTGCCAGCAGCTTCAGACGGGCCTCGGACACAGATACGCAGTATTTT. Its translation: CASSFRRASDTDTQYF.

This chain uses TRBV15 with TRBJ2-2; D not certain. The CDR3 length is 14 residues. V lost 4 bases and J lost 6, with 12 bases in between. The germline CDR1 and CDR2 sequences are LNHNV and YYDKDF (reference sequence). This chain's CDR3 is CATSTWESAGELFF. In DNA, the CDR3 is TGTGCCACCAGCACCTGGGAATCAGCCGGGGAGCTGTTTTTT.

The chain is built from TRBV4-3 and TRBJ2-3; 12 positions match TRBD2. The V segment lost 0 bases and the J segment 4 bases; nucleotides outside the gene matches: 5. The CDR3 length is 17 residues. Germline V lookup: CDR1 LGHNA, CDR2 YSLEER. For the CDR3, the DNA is TGCGCCAGCAGCCAAGAGCCTAGCGGGAGGGCGGCAGATACGCAGTATTTT. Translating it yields CASSQEPSGRAADTQYF.

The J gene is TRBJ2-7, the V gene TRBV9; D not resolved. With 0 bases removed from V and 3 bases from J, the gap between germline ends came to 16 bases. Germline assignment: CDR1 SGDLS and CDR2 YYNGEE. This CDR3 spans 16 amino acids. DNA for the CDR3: TGTGCCAGCAGCGTAGCGGGTGACTTCTCGGGCTACGAGCAGTACTTC. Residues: CASSVAGDFSGYEQYF.

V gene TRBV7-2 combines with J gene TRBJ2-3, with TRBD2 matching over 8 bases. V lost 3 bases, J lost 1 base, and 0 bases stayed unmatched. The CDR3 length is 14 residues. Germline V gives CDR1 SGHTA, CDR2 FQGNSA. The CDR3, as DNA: TGTGCCAGCAGCTTGACTAGCGGCACAGATACGCAGTATTTT. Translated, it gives CASSLTSGTDTQYF.

CDR3 coding DNA: TGTGCCAGCAGCGGACCACAGGTAGCCAAAAACATTCAGTACTTC. It encodes CASSGPQVAKNIQYF. The gene calls are TRBV7-9 and TRBJ2-4; tentatively, D is TRBD1 (5 bases). This CDR3 contains 15 residues. Trimming removed 5 bases from V and 0 bases from J, with 11 bases in between. CDR1 and CDR2 (germline): SEHNR, FQNEAQ (reference sequence).

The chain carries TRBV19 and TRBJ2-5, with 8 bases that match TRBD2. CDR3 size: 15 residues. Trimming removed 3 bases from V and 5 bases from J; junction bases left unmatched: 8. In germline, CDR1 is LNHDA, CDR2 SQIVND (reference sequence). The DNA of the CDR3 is TGTGCCAGTAGTATGGCGGTCGCGGGAGGTGAGACCCAGTACTTC. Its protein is CASSMAVAGGETQYF. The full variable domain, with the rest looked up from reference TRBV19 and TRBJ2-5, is DGGITQSPKYLFRKEGQNVTLSCEQNLNHDAMYWYRQDPGQGLRLIYYSQIVNDFQKGDIAEGYSVSREKKESFPLTVTSAQKNPTAFYLCASSMAVAGGETQYFGPGTRLLVL.

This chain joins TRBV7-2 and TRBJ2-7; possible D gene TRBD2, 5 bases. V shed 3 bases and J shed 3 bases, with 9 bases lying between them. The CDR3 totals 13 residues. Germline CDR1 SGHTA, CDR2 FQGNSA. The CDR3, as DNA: TGTGCCAGCAGCTTGCAACTAGGCTACGAGCAGTACTTC. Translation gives CASSLQLGYEQYF.